Presented here are 22 T cell receptor beta chains from one specimen sequenced in a study of T cells in Graves' hyperthyroidism and ophthalmopathy. RNA transcripts yielded amplified TCR beta CDR3 regions. HTBI primers were employed in a first-round RT-PCR of the TCR CDR3. TCRdb ran MiXCR on the multiplex PCR reads and lists one entry per CDR3 protein. The table includes roughly 700,000 distinct CDR3 sequences, roughly a sixth detected once. What was sequenced was blood. The receptors were gathered from a man aged 45 to 65 with Graves' hyperthyroidism.

This clonotype was detected ten times or more. The V and J genes are TRBV6-5 and TRBJ2-5, with TRBD2 matching over 9 bases. V was pared by 2 bases and J by 5 bases, with 9 bases of the junction left unmatched. This CDR3 region has 16 residues. Germline CDR1 and CDR2: MNHEY and SVGAGI. As DNA, the CDR3 is TGTGCCAGCAGTTACGTTTGGCGGGAGGGCCGGGAGACCCAGTACTTC. Translated, it gives CASSYVWREGRETQYF.

This clonotype was picked up a small number of times. This CDR3 is CSASRTGVNTEAFF. The CDR3 DNA reads as TGCAGTGCTAGCAGAACAGGGGTGAACACTGAAGCTTTCTTT. The chain links TRBV20-1 to TRBJ1-1; 7 bases line up with TRBD1. The V segment lost 3 bases and the J segment 0 bases; nucleotides outside the gene matches: 4. CDR1 is DFQATT, CDR2 SNEGSKA, per germline (reference sequence). This CDR3 spans 14 amino acids.

This clonotype was seen a few times. The CDR3 nucleotides are TGTGCCAGCAGTTTATTCGCGGGAGGGCAAGAAAACATTCAGTACTTC. It is translated as CASSLFAGGQENIQYF. This sequence joins TRBV28 and TRBJ2-4, with 9 bases lining up with TRBD2. The CDR3 sequence is 16 residues long. CDR1 and CDR2 from the germline V gene are MDHEN and SYDVKM. Trimming at V came to 1 base and at J to 5 bases, leaving 6 bases not matched to a gene.

With regard to this clonotype: A read error may explain this, as a much larger clone is one base away. The gene calls are TRBV7-2 and TRBJ2-1, with 9 bases identical to TRBD1. Germline values: CDR1 SGHTA, CDR2 FQGNSA. The ends lost 4 bases at V and 0 bases at J; junction bases unmatched: 7. This CDR3 contains 17 residues. CDR3 region: CASSSLGTGSSYNEQFF. The CDR3 nucleotides are TGTGCCAGCAGCTCCCTCGGGACAGGGAGCTCCTACAATGAGCAGTTCTTC.

The chain uses TRBV10-3 and TRBJ2-1; the match to TRBD1 covers 7 bases. The CDR3 extends over 13 amino acids. Unmatched junction bases numbered 8, after V lost 6 bases and J lost 9 bases. CDR1 and CDR2 (germline): ENHRY, SYGVKD. CDR3 nucleotides: TGTGCCATCAGAGACGGGACAGTGCGTGAGCAGTTCTTC. Protein: CAIRDGTVREQFF.

The J gene is TRBJ1-6, the V gene TRBV15; maybe TRBD1 (6 bases). Germline V gene sequence: CDR1 LNHNV, CDR2 YYDKDF (reference sequence). V was trimmed by 11 bases and J by 10 bases, leaving 15 bases between them. The CDR3 is 12 residues long. The CDR3 loop is CAASGAGSPLHF. DNA of the CDR3: TGTGCCGCCTCAGGGGCTGGGTCACCCCTCCACTTT.

This chain connects TRBV3-1 to TRBJ2-5, with 9 nucleotides matching TRBD1. V shed 3 bases, J shed 2 bases, and the junction held 13 bases outside the gene matches. The germline CDR1 and CDR2 sequences are LGHDT and YNNKEL (reference sequence). The CDR3 runs to 18 residues. The CDR3: CASSHKLNRGRLQETQYF. The CDR3 nucleotides are TGTGCCAGCAGCCACAAACTAAACAGGGGGCGGTTGCAAGAGACCCAGTACTTC.

This clonotype was observed a few times. The V call is TRBV6-5, the J call TRBJ2-4, with a possible D match to TRBD1 (5 bases). V shed 2 bases and J shed 2 bases, with 7 bases lying between them. CDR1 is MNHEY and CDR2 is SVGAGI in the germline V gene. The CDR3 contains 14 residues. CDR3 loop: CASSYRGTKNIQYF. DNA for the CDR3: TGTGCCAGCAGTTACAGGGGTACCAAAAACATTCAGTACTTC.

There are many counts of this clonotype. The rearrangement uses TRBV2 and TRBJ2-3; D remains ambiguous. The V gene lost 2 bases and the J gene lost 6 bases, with 9 bases spanning the gap. The CDR3 covers 13 residues. CDR1 SNHLY and CDR2 FYNNEI come from the germline V gene. The CDR3 reads CASSETLVDTQYF. The DNA of the CDR3 is TGTGCCAGCAGTGAAACCCTGGTGGATACGCAGTATTTT.

This clonotype was seen more than once but under ten times. The chain carries TRBV12-3 or TRBV12-4 and TRBJ1-3; 7 bases map to TRBD1. Unmatched junction bases numbered 2, after V lost 3 bases and J lost 3 bases. The CDR3 is 14 amino acids. The CDR3: CASSFRQGGNTIYF. In DNA, the CDR3 is TGTGCCAGCAGTTTTCGACAGGGTGGAAACACCATATATTTT.

The table lists this clonotype with many counts. The rearrangement uses TRBV6-5 and TRBJ2-4; 8 bases match TRBD1. Germline V gene data show CDR1 as MNHEY and CDR2 as SVGAGI. Trimming took 0 bases from V and 3 from J; bases not matched to a gene: 4. The CDR3 contains 16 residues. For the CDR3, the DNA is TGTGCCAGCAGTTACTCTTGGACAGGGTTCAAAAACATTCAGTACTTC. This sequence encodes CASSYSWTGFKNIQYF.

This clonotype has only a few counts. The genes are TRBV24-1 and TRBJ1-1; no firm D call. Deletions cut 1 base from V and 1 base from J, with 3 bases between. Germline CDR1 is KGHDR and CDR2 is SFDVKD. The CDR3 contains 13 residues. The CDR3 region is CATSDFENTEAFF. The CDR3 bases are TGTGCCACCAGTGATTTCGAGAACACTGAAGCTTTCTTT.

This clonotype was seen more than once but under ten times. The rearrangement links TRBV3-1 to TRBJ2-7; possibly TRBD2 for D (5 bases). Germline CDR1 reads LGHDT; CDR2 reads YNNKEL (reference sequence). With 3 bases removed from V and 6 bases from J, the gap between germline ends came to 12 bases. The CDR3 runs 13 residues. CDR3: CASSHSVGGEQYF. The CDR3 nucleotides read TGTGCCAGCAGCCATTCAGTAGGAGGCGAGCAGTACTTC.

This clonotype was observed a few times. The chain employs TRBV6-6 and TRBJ1-4; D perhaps matches TRBD1 (6 bases). This CDR3 spans 14 amino acids. Germline lookup yields CDR1 MNHNY and CDR2 SVGAGI (reference sequence). V gave up 2 bases and J gave up 8 bases, with 12 bases separating them. CDR3 coding DNA: TGTGCCAGCAGTTACAACAGGGATGGCGAAAAACTGTTTTTT. It encodes CASSYNRDGEKLFF.

The chain combines TRBV2 with TRBJ2-2; TRBD1 matches 9 bases. This CDR3 comprises 14 residues. In germline, CDR1 is SNHLY, CDR2 FYNNEI. V dropped 7 bases and J dropped 5; count of bases not matched to a gene: 5. The CDR3 nucleotides are TGTGCCAGCATGGAGACAGGGGGTACCGGGGAGCTGTTTTTT. Translation: CASMETGGTGELFF.

V is TRBV10-2 and J is TRBJ2-7; TRBD2 matches 8 bases. The CDR3 is made up of 15 amino acids. CDR1 is WSHSY and CDR2 is SAAADI in the germline V gene. V was clipped by 5 bases and J by 6 bases; unmatched bases: 12. The CDR3 here is CASSPRGTSFFEQYF. The CDR3 bases are TGCGCCAGCAGTCCCCGGGGGACTAGTTTTTTCGAGCAGTACTTC.

This clonotype was observed at least ten times. The J gene is TRBJ2-5, the V gene TRBV2; D call uncertain. Germline V gene data show CDR1 as SNHLY and CDR2 as FYNNEI. The CDR3 contains 12 residues. Trimming removed 3 bases at V and 3 bases at J, with 5 bases between. CDR3 sequence: CASSDSKETQYF. CDR3 DNA: TGTGCCAGCAGTGATTCCAAAGAGACCCAGTACTTC.

This CDR3 reads CASSSGTSGRRLGETQYF. The CDR3 bases are TGTGCCAGCAGTTCGGGGACTAGCGGGAGGAGGCTGGGGGAGACCCAGTACTTC. The chain combines TRBV12-3 or TRBV12-4 with TRBJ2-5; TRBD2 agrees at 15 bases. The CDR3 is 18 residues long. V lost 4 bases and J lost 5; bases outside the gene matches: 11.

The CDR3, as DNA: TGCGCCAGCAGCTTCTTAGCGGGGACCTCGGGGGAGCAGTACTTC. As protein: CASSFLAGTSGEQYF. The V call is TRBV5-1, the J call TRBJ2-7; 8 bases align to TRBD2. Germline V gene sequence: CDR1 SGHRS, CDR2 YFSETQ. The CDR3 consists of 15 residues. V was clipped by 2 bases and J by 7 bases; unmatched bases: 11.

The sample holds many counts of this clonotype. This chain joins TRBV6-1 and TRBJ1-6; TRBD1 matches 7 bases. V lost 0 bases and J lost 9; bases outside the gene matches: 5. The CDR3 extends over 15 amino acids. CDR1 MNHNS and CDR2 SASEGT come from the germline V gene. The CDR3: CASSEARQGASPLHF. CDR3 DNA: TGTGCCAGCAGTGAAGCGAGACAGGGTGCTTCACCCCTCCACTTT.

A word on this clonotype: The CDR3 carries no conserved terminal phenylalanine or tryptophan, so it likely arises from a read error. Because the CDR3's place on the DNA is in doubt, the DNA is left out and the CDR3 is given as listed by TCRdb. This sequence joins TRBV12-3 or TRBV12-4 and TRBJ1-1; TRBD1, the table's D call, lacks a check against the DNA. The CDR3 is made up of 15 amino acids, end residues included. This CDR3 reads CASIVGGRVDTEGFI.

This clonotype was found many times. The chain carries TRBV6-1 and TRBJ2-3; tentative D call: TRBD1 (6 bases). In germline, CDR1 is MNHNS, CDR2 SASEGT. The CDR3 length is 14 residues. V gave up 6 bases and J gave up 1 base, with 11 bases separating them. The CDR3 nucleotides read TGTGCCAGCAGCCGGACAGCCCGCACAGATACGCAGTATTTT. It yields the protein CASSRTARTDTQYF.